This TCR beta chain was recorded in a study of response to subunit inactivated influenza vaccine. The ends were cut back, 3 bases at V and 2 bases at J, with 14 bases in the middle. The germline V gene encodes CDR1 DFQATT and CDR2 SNEGSKA (reference sequence). This CDR3 comprises 16 residues. TCRdb redid the calling of the RT-PCR reads with MiXCR, one entry per CDR3 protein. The data show 650,000 to 800,000 distinct CDR3 sequences, with approximately 13% seen just once and approximately 7% held by the top ten. This sample comprised PBMCs from blood, obtained around two weeks before vaccination. This chain uses TRBV20-1 with TRBJ1-6; D is possibly TRBD1 (5 bases). This receptor was taken from a man aged 45-65 years who received an inactivated influenza vaccine. DNA for the CDR3: TGCAGTGCTAGGGACACAGGAAGTACCTATAATTCACCCCTCCACTTT. It yields the protein CSARDTGSTYNSPLHF.